The sequence of this T cell receptor beta chain was determined in a study of CD8+CD57+ T cells in acquired aplastic anemia. For sequencing, patients were chosen who had shown expansion of CD8+CD57+ cells by flow cytometry. Prior therapy had not been administered to any patient at the time of blood sampling. Genomic DNA, serving as template, underwent TCR beta VDJ and CDR3 profiling. From the reads, TCRdb called clonotypes with MiXCR, one entry per CDR3 protein. The data show around 150,000 distinct CDR3 sequences, with 45% to 55% seen just once and approximately 3% held by the top ten. CDR1 and CDR2 from the germline V gene are SNHLY and FYNNEI. The trim removed 8 bases at V and 7 bases at J, leaving 4 bases unmatched. The CDR3 consists of 13 residues. Findings of the study overall: Patients and controls turned out to have roughly 30 CD8+ CDR3 sequences in common.

Comment on this clonotype: Antigen unknown.

V usage is TRBV2 and J usage is TRBJ1-6, with TRBD1 matching 8 bases. Sequenced sample: sorted CD4+, CD8+, or CD8+CD57+ T cells (not recorded which) from PBMCs. The receptor's source is a human donor with aplastic anemia. CDR3 nucleotides: TGTGCCAGCCGGACAGGGCGAAATTCACCCCTCCACTTT. Amino acid sequence: CASRTGRNSPLHF.